These 19 T cell receptor beta chains were sequenced from one sample in a study of glioma-infiltrating T cells after dendritic cell vaccination. TCRdb's copy holds only in-frame clones and misses some; the assay was immunoSEQ multiplex PCR. The data hold tens of thousands of clones, with roughly 79% observed a single time. The input for sequencing was blood, taken before dendritic cell vaccination. The receptors stem from a human donor with glioblastoma.

The rearrangement uses TRBV7-2 and TRBJ1-2; D unresolved. V lost 5 bases and J lost 7, with 20 bases in between. The CDR3 has 15 amino acids. Germline assignment: CDR1 SGHTA and CDR2 FQGNSA. In DNA form, the CDR3 reads TGTGCCAGCAGCCCGGGTGGGCGGGTACTTGGTGGCTACACCTTC. Amino acid sequence: CASSPGGRVLGGYTF.

V and J are TRBV10-3 and TRBJ2-4, with D possibly being TRBD2 (6 bases). The CDR3 is made up of 16 amino acids. The V end was cut by 0 bases, the J end by 7 bases, with 16 bases between. Germline values: CDR1 ENHRY, CDR2 SYGVKD. CDR3 sequence: CAISESGTLAGNIQYF. CDR3 sequence (DNA): TGTGCCATCAGTGAGTCAGGGACTCTAGCCGGGAACATTCAGTACTTC.

This sequence joins TRBV30 and TRBJ1-1; D gene uncertain. Germline V gives CDR1 GTSNPN, CDR2 SVGIG (reference sequence). The CDR3 consists of 13 residues. V was trimmed by 3 bases and J by 2 bases, leaving 10 bases between them. The CDR3 DNA reads as TGTGCCTGGAGAGGAGGGTTCAACACTGAAGCTTTCTTT. Protein: CAWRGGFNTEAFF.

The chain has TRBV28 and TRBJ1-5, with 9 positions matching TRBD1. The CDR3 is 16 residues long. V was clipped by 3 bases and J by 7 bases; unmatched bases: 10. Germline V lookup: CDR1 MDHEN, CDR2 SYDVKM. The CDR3 sequence: CASSFPRTGARQPQHF. CDR3 sequence (DNA): TGTGCCAGCAGTTTTCCTCGGACAGGGGCTAGGCAGCCCCAGCATTTT. Full variable domain (missing parts from reference TRBV28 and TRBJ1-5): DVKVTQSSRYLVKRTGEKVFLECVQDMDHENMFWYRQDPGLGLRLIYFSYDVKMKEKGDIPEGYSVSREKKERFSLILESASTNQTSMYLCASSFPRTGARQPQHFGDGTRLSIL.

The genes are TRBV2 and TRBJ1-1; 7 nucleotides align to TRBD1. V lost 6 bases and J lost 8; bases outside the gene matches: 6. Germline lookup yields CDR1 SNHLY and CDR2 FYNNEI. The CDR3 loop spans 12 amino acids. CDR3: CASRGTAEEAFF. As DNA, the CDR3 is TGTGCCAGCAGGGGGACAGCTGAAGAAGCTTTCTTT.

The chain recombines TRBV15 with TRBJ1-1; a weak D match, TRBD1 (6 bases). Germline CDR1 is LNHNV and CDR2 is YYDKDF (reference sequence). The CDR3 sequence is 12 residues long. Between the trimmed V and J ends, which lost 1 base and 8 bases, there was a span of 8 bases. CDR3 nucleotides: TGTGCCACCAGCAGAGCTGGGACAGAAGCTTTCTTT. It yields the protein CATSRAGTEAFF.

The V gene is TRBV6-5, the J gene TRBJ2-7; 9 bases align to TRBD1. The CDR3 contains 14 residues. J lost 4 bases, V lost 2 bases, and 3 bases had no gene match. In germline, CDR1 is MNHEY, CDR2 SVGAGI. CDR3 in DNA: TGTGCCAGCAGTTACGTGGGACAGGGTTACGAGCAGTACTTC. It translates to CASSYVGQGYEQYF.

The chain uses TRBV7-3 and TRBJ1-1; TRBD1 is a possible D gene (5 bases). Deletions cut 1 base from V and 3 bases from J, with 6 bases between. Germline-derived CDR1 and CDR2 are SGHTA and FQGTGA. The CDR3 is 13 residues long. The CDR3 is CASSLKGDTEAFF. Written as DNA, the CDR3 is TGTGCCAGCAGCTTAAAAGGGGACACTGAAGCTTTCTTT.

The genes are TRBV30 and TRBJ2-7, with D maybe TRBD1 (6 bases). V lost 3 bases and J 2 bases, leaving 14 bases between the germline ends. Germline assignment: CDR1 GTSNPN and CDR2 SVGIG (reference sequence). The CDR3 is 14 amino acids. The CDR3 DNA follows: TGTGCCTGGAGGTCAGACAGGACGACCTACGAGCAGTACTTC. It is translated as CAWRSDRTTYEQYF.

The rearrangement joins TRBV29-1 to TRBJ2-1; the match to TRBD2 covers 7 bases. Germline-derived CDR1 and CDR2 are SQVTM and ANQGSEA. The CDR3 spans 14 residues. V lost 0 bases to trimming and J lost 5 bases; unmatched junction nucleotides: 4. The CDR3 DNA is TGCAGCGTTGAAGATCTAGCGGAGAACAATGAGCAGTTCTTC. This encodes CSVEDLAENNEQFF.

This chain uses TRBV4-2 with TRBJ2-3, with D maybe TRBD1 (7 bases). The V and J ends lost 0 bases and 5 bases respectively, with 15 bases between them. The CDR3 has 16 residues. Germline assignment: CDR1 LGHNA and CDR2 YNFKEQ. The CDR3 nucleotides are TGTGCCAGCAGCCAAGATCGGACCCAGGGGGGAGATACGCAGTATTTT. Translation gives CASSQDRTQGGDTQYF.

The chain recombines TRBV30 with TRBJ1-2; TRBD1 aligns across 8 bases. Looked up from germline, CDR1 is GTSNPN and CDR2 is SVGIG (reference sequence). Trimming removed 4 bases from V and 4 bases from J; junction bases left unmatched: 8. This CDR3 is 14 amino acids long. The CDR3 region is CAWNAQGASYGYTF. The CDR3 coding sequence is TGTGCCTGGAATGCTCAGGGGGCTAGCTATGGCTACACCTTC.

Regarding this clone: One end of the junction varies from germline; a read error may be responsible. The sample carries other DNA sequences with the same CDR3. J is TRBJ1-6 and V is TRBV28, with 7 bases lining up with TRBD1. CDR3 size: 16 residues. CDR1 is MDHEN, CDR2 SYDVKM, per germline. The CDR3, as DNA: TGTGCCAGCAGTTTCGTTGGGGACAGCCATAATTCCCCCCTCCACTTT. Protein product: CASSFVGDSHNSPLHF.

Points on this clone: The junction differs from germline at one of its ends, possibly a read error. The V and J genes are TRBV7-9 and TRBJ1-6; perhaps TRBD1 as D (5 bases). The CDR3 contains 15 residues. The germline CDR1 and CDR2 sequences are SEHNR and FQNEAQ (reference sequence). The CDR3 DNA follows: TGTGCCAGCCAACGGGGGAGCTCCTATAATTCACTCCTCCACTTT. Encoded protein: CASQRGSSYNSLLHF.

CDR3: CASSFQGGQETQYF. CDR3 nucleotides: TGTGCCAGCAGTTTTCAGGGGGGCCAAGAGACCCAGTACTTC. The chain links TRBV27 to TRBJ2-5; TRBD1 might be the D (7 bases). V lost 3 bases and J lost 1, with 9 bases in between. This CDR3 is built from 14 residues. The germline V gene encodes CDR1 MNHEY and CDR2 SMNVEV (reference sequence).

The chain carries TRBV6-4 and TRBJ2-7; the match to TRBD1 covers 7 bases. CDR1 and CDR2 from the germline V gene are MRHNA and SNTAGT. The CDR3 contains 14 residues. Trimming removed 6 bases from V and 4 bases from J; junction bases left unmatched: 9. CDR3 in DNA: TGTGCCAGCAGAACCGGGACAGTGAAGTACGAGCAGTACTTC. It translates to CASRTGTVKYEQYF.

The chain links TRBV7-9 to TRBJ1-5, with 7 nucleotides matching TRBD1. The CDR3 is made up of 13 amino acids. Germline CDR1 is SEHNR and CDR2 is FQNEAQ (reference sequence). Trimming took 5 bases from V and 6 from J; bases not matched to a gene: 4. CDR3 region: CASSRTGSQPQHF. In DNA form, the CDR3 reads TGTGCCAGCAGCAGGACAGGATCTCAGCCCCAGCATTTT.

The genes are TRBV10-2 and TRBJ2-5; TRBD2 matches at 10 bases. The germline gives CDR1 WSHSY, CDR2 SAAADI. V lost 6 bases and J lost 1; bases outside the gene matches: 5. The CDR3 length is 15 residues. The DNA of the CDR3 is TGCGCCAGCAGGAGCGGGGGGGCTGTCCAAGAGACCCAGTACTTC. Its protein product is CASRSGGAVQETQYF.

This rearrangement joins TRBV30 to TRBJ1-2; 8 bases align to TRBD1. The CDR3 runs to 13 residues. V was pared by 3 bases and J by 2 bases, with 2 bases of the junction left unmatched. Germline V lookup: CDR1 GTSNPN, CDR2 SVGIG (reference sequence). The CDR3: CAWSRGLNYGYTF. CDR3 nucleotides: TGTGCCTGGAGCAGGGGGCTAAACTATGGCTACACCTTC.